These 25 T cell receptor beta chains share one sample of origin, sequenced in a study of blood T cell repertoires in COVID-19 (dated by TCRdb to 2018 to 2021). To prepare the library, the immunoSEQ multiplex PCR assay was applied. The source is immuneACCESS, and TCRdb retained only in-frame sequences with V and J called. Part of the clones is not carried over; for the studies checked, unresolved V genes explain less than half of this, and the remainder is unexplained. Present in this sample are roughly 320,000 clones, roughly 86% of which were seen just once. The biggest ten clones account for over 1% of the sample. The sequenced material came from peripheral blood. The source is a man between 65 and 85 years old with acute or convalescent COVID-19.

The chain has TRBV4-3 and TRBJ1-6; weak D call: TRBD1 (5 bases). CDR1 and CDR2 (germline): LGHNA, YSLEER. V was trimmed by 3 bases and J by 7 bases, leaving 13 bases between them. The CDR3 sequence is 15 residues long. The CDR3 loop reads CASSQLTRGNSPLHF. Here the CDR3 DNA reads TGCGCCAGCAGCCAGCTGACAAGGGGAAATTCACCCCTCCACTTT.

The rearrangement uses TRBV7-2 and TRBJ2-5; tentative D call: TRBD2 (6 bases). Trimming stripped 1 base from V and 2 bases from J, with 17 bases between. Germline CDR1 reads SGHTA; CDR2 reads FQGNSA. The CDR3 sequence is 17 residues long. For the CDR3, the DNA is TGTGCCAGCAGCTTAGGGCGAGGAGGGAGCGGACAAGAGACCCAGTACTTC. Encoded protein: CASSLGRGGSGQETQYF.

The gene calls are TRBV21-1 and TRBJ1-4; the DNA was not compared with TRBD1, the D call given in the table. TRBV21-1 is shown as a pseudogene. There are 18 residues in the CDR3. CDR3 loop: CASSFRTESNPTNEKLFF. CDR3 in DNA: TGTGCCAGCAGCTTCCGGACAGAAAGCAATCCAACTAATGAAAAACTGTTTTTT.

The CDR3 protein is CASSASGKEAFF. The CDR3 DNA is TGTGCCAGCTCAGCATCGGGTAAGGAAGCTTTCTTT. V gene TRBV18 combines with J gene TRBJ1-1; D not certain. The V gene lost 5 bases and the J gene lost 8 bases, with 12 bases spanning the gap. Germline CDR1 is KGHSH and CDR2 is LQKENI. The CDR3 is 12 residues long.

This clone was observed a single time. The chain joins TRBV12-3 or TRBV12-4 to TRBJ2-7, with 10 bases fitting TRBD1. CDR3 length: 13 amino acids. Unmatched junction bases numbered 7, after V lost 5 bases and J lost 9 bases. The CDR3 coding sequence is TGTGCCAGCAGTCCACGACAGGGGGCTGCGCAGTACTTC. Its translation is CASSPRQGAAQYF.

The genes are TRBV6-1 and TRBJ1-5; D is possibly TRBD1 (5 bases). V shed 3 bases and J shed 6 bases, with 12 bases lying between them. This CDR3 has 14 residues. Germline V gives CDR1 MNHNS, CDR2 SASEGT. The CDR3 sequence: CASSDGGGGQPQHF. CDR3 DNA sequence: TGTGCCAGCAGTGATGGGGGGGGAGGTCAGCCCCAGCATTTT.

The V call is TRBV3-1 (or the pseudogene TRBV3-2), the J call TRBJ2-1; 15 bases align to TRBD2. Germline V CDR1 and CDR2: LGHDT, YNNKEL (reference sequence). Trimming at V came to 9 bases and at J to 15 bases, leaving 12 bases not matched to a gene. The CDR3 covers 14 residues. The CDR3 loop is CASTPGLAGGTRFF. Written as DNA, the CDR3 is TGTGCCAGTACTCCGGGACTAGCGGGAGGTACGCGGTTCTTC.

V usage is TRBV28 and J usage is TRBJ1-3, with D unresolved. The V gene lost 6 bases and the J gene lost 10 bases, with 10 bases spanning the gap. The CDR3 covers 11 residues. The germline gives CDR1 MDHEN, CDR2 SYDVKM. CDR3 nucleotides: TGTGCCAGCAGAAACATTGGTACCATATATTTT. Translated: CASRNIGTIYF.

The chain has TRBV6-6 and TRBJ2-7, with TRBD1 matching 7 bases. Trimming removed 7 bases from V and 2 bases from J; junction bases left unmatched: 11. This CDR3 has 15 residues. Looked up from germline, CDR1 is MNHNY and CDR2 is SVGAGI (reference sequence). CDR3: CASTTQQGRAYEQYF. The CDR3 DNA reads TGTGCCAGCACTACACAACAGGGGCGCGCCTACGAGCAGTACTTC.

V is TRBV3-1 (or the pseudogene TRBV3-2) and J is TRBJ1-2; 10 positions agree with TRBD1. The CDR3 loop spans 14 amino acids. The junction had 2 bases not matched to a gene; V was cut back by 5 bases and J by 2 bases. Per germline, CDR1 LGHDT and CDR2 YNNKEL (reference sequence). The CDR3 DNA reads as TGTGCCAGCAGCGACAGGGGGCGAAACTATGGCTACACCTTC. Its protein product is CASSDRGRNYGYTF.

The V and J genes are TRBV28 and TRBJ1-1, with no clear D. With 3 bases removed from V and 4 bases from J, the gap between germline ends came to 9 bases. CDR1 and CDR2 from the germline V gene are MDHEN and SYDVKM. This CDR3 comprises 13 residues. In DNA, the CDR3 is TGTGCCAGCAGTTTCTACGAACCCACTGAAGCTTTCTTT. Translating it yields CASSFYEPTEAFF.

Written as DNA, the CDR3 is TGTGCCAGCAGTCGGGAGCGGACTAGCGGGAGCCAAGTCCGGGAGCTGTTTTTT. It yields the protein CASSRERTSGSQVRELFF. The chain employs TRBV4-2 and TRBJ2-2, with 13 bases aligning to TRBD2. J gave up 9 bases and V 6 bases, and 16 bases lay outside the gene matches. CDR1 and CDR2 (germline): LGHNA, YNFKEQ. The CDR3 is made up of 18 amino acids.

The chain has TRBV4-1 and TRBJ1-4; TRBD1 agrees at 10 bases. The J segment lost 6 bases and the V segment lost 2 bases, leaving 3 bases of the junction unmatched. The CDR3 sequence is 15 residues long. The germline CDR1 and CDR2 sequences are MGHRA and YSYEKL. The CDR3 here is CASSQTGTGDEKLFF. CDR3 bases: TGCGCCAGCAGCCAAACCGGGACAGGGGATGAAAAACTGTTTTTT.

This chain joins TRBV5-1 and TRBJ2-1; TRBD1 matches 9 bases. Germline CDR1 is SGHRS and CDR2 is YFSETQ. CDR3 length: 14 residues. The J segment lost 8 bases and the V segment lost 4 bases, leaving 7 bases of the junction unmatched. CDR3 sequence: CASSRGTGGDEQFF. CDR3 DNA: TGCGCCAGCAGCCGCGGTACAGGGGGCGATGAGCAGTTCTTC. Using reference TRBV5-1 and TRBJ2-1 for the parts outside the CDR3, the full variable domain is KAGVTQTPRYLIKTRGQQVTLSCSPISGHRSVSWYQQTPGQGLQFLFEYFSETQRNKGNFPGRFSGRQFSNSRSEMNVSTLELGDSALYLCASSRGTGGDEQFFGPGTRLTVL.

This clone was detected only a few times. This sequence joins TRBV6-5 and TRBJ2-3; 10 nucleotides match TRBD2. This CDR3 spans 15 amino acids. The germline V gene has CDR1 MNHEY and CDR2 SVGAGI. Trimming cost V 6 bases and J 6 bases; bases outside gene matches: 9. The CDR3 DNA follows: TGTGCCAGCAGAGACCCCACTAGCGGGGTTGATACGCAGTATTTT. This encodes CASRDPTSGVDTQYF.

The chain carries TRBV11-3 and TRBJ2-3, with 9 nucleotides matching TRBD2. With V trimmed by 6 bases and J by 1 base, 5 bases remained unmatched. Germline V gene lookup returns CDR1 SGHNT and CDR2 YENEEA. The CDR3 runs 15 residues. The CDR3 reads CASRIAGEGTDTQYF. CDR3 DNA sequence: TGTGCCAGCAGGATAGCGGGAGAGGGCACAGATACGCAGTATTTT.

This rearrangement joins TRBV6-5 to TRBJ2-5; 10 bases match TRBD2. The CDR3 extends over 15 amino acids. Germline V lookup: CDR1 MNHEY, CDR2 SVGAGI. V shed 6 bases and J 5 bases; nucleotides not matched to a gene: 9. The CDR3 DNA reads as TGTGCCAGCAGGCGGGATCTAGCGGGAGTGGAGACCCAGTACTTC. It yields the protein CASRRDLAGVETQYF.

CDR3 coding DNA: TGTGCCAGTAGTATAGATCTACCGGGTATGAGCAATCAGCCCCAGCATTTT. Protein: CASSIDLPGMSNQPQHF. The chain is built from TRBV19 and TRBJ1-5; D is unresolved. The V end lost 0 bases, the J end lost 1 base, and 13 bases lay between the germline ends. Germline values: CDR1 LNHDA, CDR2 SQIVND (reference sequence). This CDR3 region has 17 residues.

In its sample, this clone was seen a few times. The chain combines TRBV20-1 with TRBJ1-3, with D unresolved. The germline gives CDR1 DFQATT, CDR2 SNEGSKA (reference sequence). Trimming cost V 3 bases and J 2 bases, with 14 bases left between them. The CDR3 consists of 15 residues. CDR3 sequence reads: CSASLVAGAGNTIYF. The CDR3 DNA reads TGCAGTGCTAGTTTAGTCGCAGGCGCTGGAAACACCATATATTTT.

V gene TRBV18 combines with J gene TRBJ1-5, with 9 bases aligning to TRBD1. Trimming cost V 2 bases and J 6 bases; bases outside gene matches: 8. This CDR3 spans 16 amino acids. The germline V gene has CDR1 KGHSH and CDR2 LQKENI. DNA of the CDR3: TGTGCCAGCTCACCAATGGTGGGACAGGGAGGTCAGCCCCAGCATTTT. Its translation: CASSPMVGQGGQPQHF.

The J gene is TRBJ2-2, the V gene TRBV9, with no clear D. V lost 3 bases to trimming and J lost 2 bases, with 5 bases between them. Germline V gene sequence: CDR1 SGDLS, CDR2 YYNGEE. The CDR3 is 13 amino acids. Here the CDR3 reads CASSAYNTGELFF. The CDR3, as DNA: TGTGCCAGCAGCGCGTATAACACCGGGGAGCTGTTTTTT.

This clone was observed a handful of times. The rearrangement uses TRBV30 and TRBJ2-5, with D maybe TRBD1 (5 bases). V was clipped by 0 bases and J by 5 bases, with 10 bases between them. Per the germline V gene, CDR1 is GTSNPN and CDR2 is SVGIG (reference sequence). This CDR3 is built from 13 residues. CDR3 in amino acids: CAWSVGVSETQYF. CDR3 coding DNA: TGTGCCTGGAGTGTAGGGGTTTCGGAGACCCAGTACTTC.

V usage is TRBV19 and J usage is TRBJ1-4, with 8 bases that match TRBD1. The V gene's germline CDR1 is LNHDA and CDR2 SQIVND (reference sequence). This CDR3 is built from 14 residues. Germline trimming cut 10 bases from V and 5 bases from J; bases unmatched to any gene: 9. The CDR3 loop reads CATTGTGRNEKLFF. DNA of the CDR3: TGTGCCACCACCGGGACAGGAAGGAATGAAAAACTGTTTTTT.

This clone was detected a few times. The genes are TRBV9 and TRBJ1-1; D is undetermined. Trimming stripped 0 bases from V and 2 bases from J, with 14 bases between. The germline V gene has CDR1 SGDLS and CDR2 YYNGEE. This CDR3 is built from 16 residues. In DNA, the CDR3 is TGTGCCAGCAGCGTAGGCGTCGGGAACCTTAACACTGAAGCTTTCTTT. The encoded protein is CASSVGVGNLNTEAFF.

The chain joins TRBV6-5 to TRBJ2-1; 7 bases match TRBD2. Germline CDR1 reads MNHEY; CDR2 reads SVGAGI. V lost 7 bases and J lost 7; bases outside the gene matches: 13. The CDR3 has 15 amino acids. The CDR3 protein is CASTFIASGVNEQFF. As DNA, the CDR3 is TGTGCCAGCACCTTTATAGCGAGCGGGGTGAATGAGCAGTTCTTC.